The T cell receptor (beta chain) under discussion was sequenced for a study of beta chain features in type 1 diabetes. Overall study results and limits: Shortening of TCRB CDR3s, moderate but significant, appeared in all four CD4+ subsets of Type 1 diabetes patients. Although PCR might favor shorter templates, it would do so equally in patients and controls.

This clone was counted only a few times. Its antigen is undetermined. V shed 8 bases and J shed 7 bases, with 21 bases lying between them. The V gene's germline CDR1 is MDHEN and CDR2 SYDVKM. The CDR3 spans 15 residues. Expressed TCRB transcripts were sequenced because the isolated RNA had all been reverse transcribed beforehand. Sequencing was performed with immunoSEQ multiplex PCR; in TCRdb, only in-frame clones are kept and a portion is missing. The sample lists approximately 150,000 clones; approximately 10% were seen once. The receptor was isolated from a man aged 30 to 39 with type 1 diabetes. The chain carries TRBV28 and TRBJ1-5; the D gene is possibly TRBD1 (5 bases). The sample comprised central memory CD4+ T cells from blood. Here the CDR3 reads CASLPAQEGTQPQHF. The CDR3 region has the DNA TGTGCCAGCCTCCCGGCACAGGAAGGAACCCAGCCCCAGCATTTT.